One sample yielded the 18 T cell receptor beta chains listed below, sequenced in a study of blood T cells in healthy people across ages (dated by TCRdb to the mid-2010s). The library was built by means of 5' RACE. TCRdb lists the instrument as Illumina HiSeq 2500. A second PCR of about 6 to 11 cycles was run with a J-beta primer mix and a sample-barcoded 5' primer. TCRdb took the public reads, trimmed them with fastp at Q25, ran MiXCR for clone calling and kept in-frame beta chains. Duplicate CDR3 protein sequences are folded into a single record with the most common DNA and genes. Present in this sample are about 930,000 distinct CDR3 sequences, about 27% of which were seen just once. The top ten clones comprise 10% of the sample. A further study also used this sample, focusing on T cells of mothers and their children.

The sample was blood. Every receptor here comes from a woman aged 40 to 55 in good health.

Only a few counts were recorded for this clonotype. The chain couples TRBV20-1 to TRBJ1-2; 7 bases match TRBD1. The CDR3 sequence is 14 residues long. The trim removed 3 bases at V and 7 bases at J, leaving 11 bases unmatched. The V gene's germline CDR1 is DFQATT and CDR2 SNEGSKA (reference sequence). This CDR3 is CSASRDSRRGGYTF. In nucleotides, the CDR3 is TGCAGTGCTAGCCGGGACAGCCGCCGAGGTGGCTACACCTTC.

The chain employs TRBV2 and TRBJ2-4, with TRBD1 as a possible D gene (5 bases). The CDR3 covers 15 residues. Deletions cut 6 bases from V and 13 bases from J, with 25 bases between. CDR1 SNHLY and CDR2 FYNNEI come from the germline V gene. CDR3: CASRGAVGSYNEQYF. The CDR3 nucleotides are TGTGCCAGCAGAGGGGCCGTGGGGTCCTACAATGAGCAGTACTTC.

This chain uses TRBV6-2 or TRBV6-3 with TRBJ2-7; D is perhaps TRBD1 (6 bases). Trimming removed 11 bases from V and 4 bases from J, with 18 bases in between. There are 13 residues in the CDR3. The germline CDR1 and CDR2 sequences are MNHEY and SVGEGT. The CDR3 loop is CAGKLTGQYEQYF. The CDR3 DNA sequence: TGTGCCGGCAAGCTTACAGGGCAATACGAGCAGTACTTC.

In the case of this clonotype: Just one base apart from a much larger clone, this may be a read error. The conserved phenylalanine or tryptophan normally closing the CDR3 is absent here, so this likely arose from a read error. V gene TRBV4-3 combines with J gene TRBJ1-6, with D unclear. V lost 0 bases, J lost 9 bases, and 12 bases lay in between. This CDR3 contains 15 residues. Per germline, CDR1 LGHNA and CDR2 YSLEER. The CDR3 here is CASSQDAATGSPLHC. CDR3 nucleotides: TGCGCCAGCAGCCAAGATGCTGCGACGGGTTCACCCCTCCACTGT.

This chain links TRBV19 with TRBJ2-3; no clear D. The germline gives CDR1 LNHDA, CDR2 SQIVND (reference sequence). The CDR3 runs to 15 residues. With 9 bases removed from V and 0 bases from J, the gap between germline ends came to 16 bases. This chain's CDR3 is CASRLGTLSTDTQYF. For the CDR3, the DNA is TGTGCCAGCCGACTTGGAACTCTTAGCACAGATACGCAGTATTTT.

This clonotype was detected many times. The gene calls are TRBV25-1 and TRBJ2-4, with TRBD2 as a possible D gene (6 bases). The germline V gene encodes CDR1 MGHDK and CDR2 SYGVNS. The CDR3 sequence is 13 residues long. The V end was cut by 4 bases, the J end by 13 bases, with 17 bases between. The CDR3 nucleotides read TGTGCCAGCAGTGGCCAGACGCCCGGGAGCCAGTACTTC. It codes for CASSGQTPGSQYF.

The chain is built from TRBV20-1 and TRBJ2-7; 7 bases map to TRBD1. Trimming removed 7 bases from V and 7 bases from J; junction bases left unmatched: 10. This CDR3 has 12 amino acids. Germline V gene lookup returns CDR1 DFQATT and CDR2 SNEGSKA (reference sequence). DNA for the CDR3: TGCAGTGGGGGGACAGATTACAATGAGCAGTACTTC. Its protein is CSGGTDYNEQYF.

In its sample, this clonotype was seen a few times. The chain couples TRBV10-3 to TRBJ1-4; TRBD1 matches 7 bases. Germline V gives CDR1 ENHRY, CDR2 SYGVKD. The CDR3 totals 13 residues. The junction had 0 bases not matched to a gene; V was cut back by 3 bases and J by 5 bases. The CDR3 spells CAISDRGNEKLFF. The CDR3 bases are TGTGCCATCAGTGACAGGGGGAATGAAAAACTGTTTTTT.

The gene calls are TRBV20-1 and TRBJ2-3, with a tentative D call TRBD2 (6 bases). CDR1 is DFQATT and CDR2 is SNEGSKA in the germline V gene (reference sequence). V shed 3 bases and J shed 3 bases, with 13 bases lying between them. This CDR3 contains 14 residues. CDR3 sequence reads: CSAREGIVTDTQYF. The CDR3 DNA reads as TGCAGTGCTAGGGAGGGTATAGTGACAGATACGCAGTATTTT.

This clonotype has only a few counts. The rearrangement joins TRBV12-3 or TRBV12-4 to TRBJ2-7, with a tentative D call TRBD1 (6 bases). The CDR3 has 14 amino acids. Trimming took off 5 bases at V and 7 bases at J, with 18 bases between the two ends. The CDR3 here is CASSPQGSYNEQYF. In nucleotides, the CDR3 is TGTGCCAGCAGTCCCCAGGGGTCCTACAATGAGCAGTACTTC.

This chain links TRBV29-1 with TRBJ1-1; no definite D call. The CDR3 length is 12 residues. The germline V and J ends were trimmed by 4 bases and 2 bases, with 8 bases remaining between them. Per germline, CDR1 SQVTM and CDR2 ANQGSEA. Here the CDR3 reads CSVGGDNTEAFF. DNA of the CDR3: TGCAGCGTTGGCGGAGATAACACTGAAGCTTTCTTT.

Only a few counts were recorded for this clonotype. The chain employs TRBV2 and TRBJ1-6; D gene unclear. This CDR3 comprises 15 residues. The V gene's germline CDR1 is SNHLY and CDR2 FYNNEI. V was trimmed by 8 bases and J by 0 bases, leaving 11 bases between them. CDR3 protein: CASGTASSYNSPLHF. The CDR3 region has the DNA TGTGCCAGCGGCACGGCAAGCTCCTATAATTCACCCCTCCACTTT.

The chain has TRBV2 and TRBJ1-4, with D unresolved. Germline-derived CDR1 and CDR2 are SNHLY and FYNNEI. There are 13 residues in the CDR3. V was pared by 8 bases and J by 0 bases, with 7 bases between. The CDR3 sequence: CASEGSTNEKLFF. CDR3 DNA: TGTGCCAGCGAGGGTTCAACTAATGAAAAACTGTTTTTT.

This chain links TRBV19 with TRBJ2-4, with D perhaps TRBD1 or TRBD2 (5 bases each). The CDR3 length is 14 residues. V lost 0 bases and J 13 bases, leaving 16 bases between the germline ends. In germline, CDR1 is LNHDA, CDR2 SQIVND (reference sequence). The CDR3 loop reads CASSIDDGAREQYF. The CDR3 bases are TGTGCCAGTAGTATAGACGACGGGGCTAGGGAGCAGTACTTC.

This clonotype came up once. J is TRBJ1-2 and V is TRBV7-9; tentative D call: TRBD1 (6 bases). CDR1 and CDR2 from the germline V gene are SEHNR and FQNEAQ (reference sequence). Trimming left V 5 bases short and J 10 bases short, with 20 bases between. The CDR3 is 14 amino acids. CDR3 sequence reads: CASSQNTGTSDYTF. The DNA for the CDR3 is TGTGCCAGCAGCCAAAATACAGGGACCTCTGACTACACCTTC.

The genes are TRBV12-3 or TRBV12-4 and TRBJ2-1, with D tentatively TRBD1 or TRBD2 (6 bases each). Trimming cost V 6 bases and J 6 bases, with 18 bases left between them. This CDR3 has 15 amino acids. In DNA, the CDR3 is TGTGCCAGCAGGGTCGCAGGGGCGCGGGGCAATGAGCAGTTCTTC. It translates to CASRVAGARGNEQFF.

This chain joins TRBV5-1 and TRBJ1-5; possible D gene TRBD1, 6 bases. The CDR3 runs to 16 residues. Germline V gene data show CDR1 as SGHRS and CDR2 as YFSETQ. V dropped 4 bases and J dropped 0 bases, with 14 bases sitting between them. The CDR3 coding sequence is TGCGCCAGCAGCCTAGGGACATCCGATAGCAATCAGCCCCAGCATTTT. It yields the protein CASSLGTSDSNQPQHF.

Worth noting for this clonotype: A read error may produce the germline difference seen at one junction end. CDR3 DNA: TGTGCCAGCAGCTTAAATGGCCAAGAGACCCGGTACTTC. The encoded protein is CASSLNGQETRYF. The V call is TRBV7-2, the J call TRBJ2-5, with no clear D. The CDR3 totals 13 residues. Germline V gene data show CDR1 as SGHTA and CDR2 as FQGNSA.